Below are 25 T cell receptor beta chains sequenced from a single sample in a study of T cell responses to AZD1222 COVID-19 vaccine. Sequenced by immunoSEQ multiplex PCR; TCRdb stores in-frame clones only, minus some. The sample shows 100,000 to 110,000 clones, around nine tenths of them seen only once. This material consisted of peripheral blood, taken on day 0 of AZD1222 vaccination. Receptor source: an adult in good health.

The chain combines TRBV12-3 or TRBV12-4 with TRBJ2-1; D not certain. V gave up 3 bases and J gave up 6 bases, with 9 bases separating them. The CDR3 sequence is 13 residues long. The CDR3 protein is CASSLPPANEQFF. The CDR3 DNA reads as TGTGCCAGCAGTTTGCCACCAGCCAATGAGCAGTTCTTC.

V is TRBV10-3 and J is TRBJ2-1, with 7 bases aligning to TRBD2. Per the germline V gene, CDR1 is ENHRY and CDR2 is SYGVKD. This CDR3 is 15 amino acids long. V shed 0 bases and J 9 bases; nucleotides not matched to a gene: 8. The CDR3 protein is CAISESSWGGTEQFF. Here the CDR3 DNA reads TGTGCCATCAGTGAGTCGTCCTGGGGGGGAACTGAGCAGTTCTTC.

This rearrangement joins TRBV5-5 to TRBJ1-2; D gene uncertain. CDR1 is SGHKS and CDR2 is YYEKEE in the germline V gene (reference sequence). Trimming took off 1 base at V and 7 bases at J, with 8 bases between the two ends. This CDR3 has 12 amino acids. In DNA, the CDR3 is TGTGCCAGCAGCTTGATGGATGTTGGCTACACCTTC. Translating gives CASSLMDVGYTF.

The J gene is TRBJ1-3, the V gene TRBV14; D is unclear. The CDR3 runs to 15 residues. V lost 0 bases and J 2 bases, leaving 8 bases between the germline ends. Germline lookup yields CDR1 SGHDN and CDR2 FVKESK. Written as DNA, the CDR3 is TGTGCCAGCAGCCAAGATTGGAGTGCTGGAAACACCATATATTTT. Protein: CASSQDWSAGNTIYF.

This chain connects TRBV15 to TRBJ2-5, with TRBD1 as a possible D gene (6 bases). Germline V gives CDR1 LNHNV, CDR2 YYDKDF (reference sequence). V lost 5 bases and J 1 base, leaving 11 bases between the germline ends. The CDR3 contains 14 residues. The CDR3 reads CATSSQGIQETQYF. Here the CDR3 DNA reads TGTGCCACCAGCTCACAGGGCATCCAAGAGACCCAGTACTTC.

The chain's CDR3 is CASKSDRGPADTIYF. The DNA for the CDR3 is TGTGCCAGCAAGTCGGACAGGGGGCCGGCAGACACCATATATTTT. This chain joins TRBV2 and TRBJ1-3; 11 bases match TRBD1. Germline V CDR1 and CDR2: SNHLY, FYNNEI. V trimming: 7 bases; J trimming: 8 bases; junction bases outside the gene matches: 10. The CDR3 sequence is 15 residues long.

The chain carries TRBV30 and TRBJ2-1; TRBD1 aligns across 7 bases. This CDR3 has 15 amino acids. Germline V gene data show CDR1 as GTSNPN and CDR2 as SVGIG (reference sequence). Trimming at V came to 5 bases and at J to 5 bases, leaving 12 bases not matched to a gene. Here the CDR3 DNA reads TGTGCCTGGGCTTCATTGGGACAGAATAACAATGAGCAGTTCTTC. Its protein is CAWASLGQNNNEQFF.

The CDR3 DNA sequence: TGTGCCATCAGTGGGGGACGGCTCAATCAGCCCCAGCATTTT. Encoded protein: CAISGGRLNQPQHF. The rearrangement uses TRBV10-3 and TRBJ1-5; the D gene is possibly TRBD1 (5 bases). The CDR3 covers 14 residues. The V gene's germline CDR1 is ENHRY and CDR2 SYGVKD. With 4 bases removed from V and 3 bases from J, the gap between germline ends came to 10 bases.

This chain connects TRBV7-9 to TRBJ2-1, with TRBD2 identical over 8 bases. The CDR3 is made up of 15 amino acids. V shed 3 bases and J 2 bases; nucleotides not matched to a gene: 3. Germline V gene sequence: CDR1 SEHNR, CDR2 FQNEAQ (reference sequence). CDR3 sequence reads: CASSLSGGPYNEQFF. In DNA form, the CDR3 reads TGTGCCAGCAGCTTGAGCGGGGGCCCCTACAATGAGCAGTTCTTC.

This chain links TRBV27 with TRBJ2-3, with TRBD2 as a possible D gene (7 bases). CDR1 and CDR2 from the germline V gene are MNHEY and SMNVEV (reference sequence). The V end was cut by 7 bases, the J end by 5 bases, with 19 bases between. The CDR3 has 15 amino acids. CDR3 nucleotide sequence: TGTGCCAGCATAGGGGGGGCCGGGTTGGGAGATACGCAGTATTTT. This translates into CASIGGAGLGDTQYF.

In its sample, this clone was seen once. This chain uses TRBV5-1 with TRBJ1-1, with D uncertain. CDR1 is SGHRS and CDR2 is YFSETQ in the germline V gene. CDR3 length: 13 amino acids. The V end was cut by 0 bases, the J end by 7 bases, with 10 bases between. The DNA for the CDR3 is TGCGCCAGCAGCTTGGGGCAAATTGGTGAAGCTTTCTTT. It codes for CASSLGQIGEAFF. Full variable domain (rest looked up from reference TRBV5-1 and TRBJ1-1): KAGVTQTPRYLIKTRGQQVTLSCSPISGHRSVSWYQQTPGQGLQFLFEYFSETQRNKGNFPGRFSGRQFSNSRSEMNVSTLELGDSALYLCASSLGQIGEAFFGQGTRLTVV.

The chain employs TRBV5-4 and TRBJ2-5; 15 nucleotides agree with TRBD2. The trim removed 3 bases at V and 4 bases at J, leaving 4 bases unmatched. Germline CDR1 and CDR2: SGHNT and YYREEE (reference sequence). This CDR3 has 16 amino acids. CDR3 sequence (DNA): TGTGCCAGCAGCTCCGGACTAGCGGGAGGGCCAGAGACCCAGTACTTC. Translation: CASSSGLAGGPETQYF.

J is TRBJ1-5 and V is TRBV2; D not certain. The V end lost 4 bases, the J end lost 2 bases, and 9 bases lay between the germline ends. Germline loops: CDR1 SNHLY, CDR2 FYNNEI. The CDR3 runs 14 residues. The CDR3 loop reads CASSGGRGNQPQHF. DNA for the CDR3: TGTGCCAGCAGTGGTGGTAGGGGCAATCAGCCCCAGCATTTT.

This CDR3 reads CASGPGGSYEQYF. CDR3 in DNA: TGTGCCAGCGGGCCAGGGGGGTCCTACGAGCAGTACTTC. The V and J genes are TRBV3-1 (or the pseudogene TRBV3-2) and TRBJ2-7; possibly TRBD1 for D (7 bases). Trimming took 8 bases from V and 1 from J, leaving 12 bases between them. The CDR3 contains 13 residues. The germline CDR1 and CDR2 sequences are LGHDT and YNNKEL (reference sequence).

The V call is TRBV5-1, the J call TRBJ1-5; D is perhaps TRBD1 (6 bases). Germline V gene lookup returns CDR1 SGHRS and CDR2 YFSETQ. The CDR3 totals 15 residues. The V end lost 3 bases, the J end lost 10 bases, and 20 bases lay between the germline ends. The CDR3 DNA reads TGCGCCAGCAGCTCTGGGGTCGCAGGGGTCACTCCCCAGCATTTT. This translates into CASSSGVAGVTPQHF.

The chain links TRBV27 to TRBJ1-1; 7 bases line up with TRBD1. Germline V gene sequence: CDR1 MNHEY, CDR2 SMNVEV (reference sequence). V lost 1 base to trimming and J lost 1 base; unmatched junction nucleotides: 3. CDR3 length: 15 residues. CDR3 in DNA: TGTGCCAGCAGTTTATGGGGACAGAAGAACACTGAAGCTTTCTTT. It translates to CASSLWGQKNTEAFF.

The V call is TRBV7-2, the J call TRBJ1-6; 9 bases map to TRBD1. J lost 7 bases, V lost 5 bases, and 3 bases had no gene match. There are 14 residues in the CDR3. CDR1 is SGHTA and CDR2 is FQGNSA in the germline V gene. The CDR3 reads CASSNGQGNSPLHF. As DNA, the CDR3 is TGTGCCAGCAGCAACGGACAGGGGAATTCACCCCTCCACTTT.

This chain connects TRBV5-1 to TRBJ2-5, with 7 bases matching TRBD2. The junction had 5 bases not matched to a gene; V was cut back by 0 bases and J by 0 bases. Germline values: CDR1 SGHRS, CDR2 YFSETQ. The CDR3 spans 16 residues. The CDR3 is CASSLEVGGNQETQYF. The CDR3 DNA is TGCGCCAGCAGCTTGGAGGTGGGGGGGAACCAAGAGACCCAGTACTTC.

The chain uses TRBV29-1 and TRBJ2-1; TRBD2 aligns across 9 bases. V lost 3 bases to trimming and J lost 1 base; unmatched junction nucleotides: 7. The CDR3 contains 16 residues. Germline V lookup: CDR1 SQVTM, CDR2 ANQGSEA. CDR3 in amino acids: CSVEGQREVSYNEQFF. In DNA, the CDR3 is TGCAGCGTTGAGGGCCAGCGGGAGGTTTCCTACAATGAGCAGTTCTTC.

CDR3 protein: CSASGLAEGVETQYF. In nucleotides, the CDR3 is TGCAGTGCTAGTGGTCTAGCGGAGGGGGTAGAGACCCAGTACTTC. This rearrangement joins TRBV20-1 to TRBJ2-5, with D perhaps matching TRBD2 (7 bases). Germline V gene sequence: CDR1 DFQATT, CDR2 SNEGSKA (reference sequence). CDR3 length: 15 amino acids. Between the trimmed V and J ends, which lost 3 bases and 4 bases, there was a span of 18 bases.

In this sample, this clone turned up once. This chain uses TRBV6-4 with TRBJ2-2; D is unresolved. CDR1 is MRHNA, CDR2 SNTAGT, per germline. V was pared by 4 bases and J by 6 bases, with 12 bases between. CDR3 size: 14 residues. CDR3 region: CASSAQVYSGELFF. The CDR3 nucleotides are TGTGCCAGCAGTGCCCAAGTGTACTCCGGGGAGCTGTTTTTT.

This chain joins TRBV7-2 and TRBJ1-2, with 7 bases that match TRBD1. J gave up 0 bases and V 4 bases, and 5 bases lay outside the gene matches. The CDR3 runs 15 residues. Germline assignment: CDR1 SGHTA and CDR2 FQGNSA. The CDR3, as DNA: TGTGCCAGCAGCTCCAGACAGGGTGCTAACTATGGCTACACCTTC. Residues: CASSSRQGANYGYTF.

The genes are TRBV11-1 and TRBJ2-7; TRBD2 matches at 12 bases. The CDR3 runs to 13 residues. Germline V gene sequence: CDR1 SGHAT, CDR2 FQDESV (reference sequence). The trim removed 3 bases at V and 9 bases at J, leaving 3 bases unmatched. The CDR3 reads CASSLTSGSVQYF. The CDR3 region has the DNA TGTGCCAGCAGCTTGACTAGCGGGAGTGTGCAGTACTTC.

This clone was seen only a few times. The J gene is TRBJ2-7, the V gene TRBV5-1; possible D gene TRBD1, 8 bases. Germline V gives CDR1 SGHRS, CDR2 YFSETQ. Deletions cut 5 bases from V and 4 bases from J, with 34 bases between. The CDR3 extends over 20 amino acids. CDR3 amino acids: CASRQNQDRVSRGASYEQYF. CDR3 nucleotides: TGCGCCAGCAGACAAAATCAGGACAGGGTAAGCCGGGGGGCTAGTTACGAGCAGTACTTC.

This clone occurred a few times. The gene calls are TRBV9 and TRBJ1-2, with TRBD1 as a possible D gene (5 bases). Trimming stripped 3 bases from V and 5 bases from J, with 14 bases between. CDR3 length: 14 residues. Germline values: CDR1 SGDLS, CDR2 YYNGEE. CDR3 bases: TGTGCCAGCAGCGGCTCCACAGGACTATATGGCTACACCTTC. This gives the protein CASSGSTGLYGYTF.